This entry lists 10 T cell receptor beta chains sequenced from one sample in a study of naive CD8 T cells in extremely preterm neonates. Study-level results: Preterm CDR3s were shorter than older groups', with fewer N additions and less trimming.

Method: immunoSEQ multiplex PCR; TCRdb's copy keeps in-frame clones and lacks some. The profile shows about 23,000 clones, approximately 90% of them singletons. Which antigens these TCRs recognize remains unknown. Extremely preterm deliveries at about 22-27 weeks of gestation provided the preterm samples. The source material was naive CD8+ T cells from cord blood. The receptors originated from a boy who was born preterm.

The rearrangement links TRBV25-1 to TRBJ2-5, with 11 bases aligning to TRBD2. V lost 3 bases to trimming and J lost 6 bases; unmatched junction nucleotides: 3. The CDR3 runs 14 residues. Germline values: CDR1 MGHDK, CDR2 SYGVNS. The CDR3 nucleotides read TGTGCCAGCAGTGATAGCGGGGGGGCCAAGACCCAGTACTTC. Protein: CASSDSGGAKTQYF.

As concerns this clone: Compared with germline, one end of the junction differs, possibly owing to a read error. The sample carries other DNA sequences with the same CDR3. The rearrangement links TRBV19 to TRBJ2-6, with 7 bases identical to TRBD1. Germline V gene lookup returns CDR1 LNHDA and CDR2 SQIVND (reference sequence). The CDR3 has 15 residues. This CDR3 reads CASSPRQGGANVLTF. CDR3 DNA: TGTGCCAGTAGTCCTAGACAGGGTGGGGCTAACGTCCTGACTTTC.

This clone came up a few times. The chain links TRBV30 to TRBJ1-1, with a tentative D call TRBD1 (5 bases). CDR3 length: 13 amino acids. V was shortened by 0 bases and J by 0 bases, with 5 bases between the two germline ends. Germline V lookup: CDR1 GTSNPN, CDR2 SVGIG (reference sequence). Here the CDR3 reads CAWSVQVNTEAFF. The CDR3 region has the DNA TGTGCCTGGAGTGTACAGGTGAACACTGAAGCTTTCTTT.

The DNA of the CDR3 is TGCGCCAGCAGCCAAGTCCTTAGCTACGAGCAGTACTTC. Its protein product is CASSQVLSYEQYF. The chain couples TRBV4-1 to TRBJ2-7; D is unresolved. CDR3 length: 13 residues. The ends were cut back, 1 base at V and 3 bases at J, with 7 bases in the middle. Germline V gene lookup returns CDR1 MGHRA and CDR2 YSYEKL.

V gene TRBV6-5 combines with J gene TRBJ2-1; a possible D gene is TRBD1 (6 bases). Per germline, CDR1 MNHEY and CDR2 SVGAGI. The CDR3 has 13 amino acids. Between the trimmed V and J ends, which lost 5 bases and 4 bases, there was a span of 9 bases. CDR3 DNA sequence: TGTGCCAGCAGTCGTGGACAGTACAATGAGCAGTTCTTC. It yields the protein CASSRGQYNEQFF.

The chain combines TRBV19 with TRBJ2-2, with a weak D call TRBD2 (5 bases). The CDR3 is made up of 14 amino acids. Trimming removed 3 bases at V and 6 bases at J, with 11 bases between. Germline V gene data show CDR1 as LNHDA and CDR2 as SQIVND (reference sequence). The DNA of the CDR3 is TGTGCCAGTAGTATTGGCTCCGGGGCCGGGGAGCTGTTTTTT. Encoded protein: CASSIGSGAGELFF.

This clone was observed a few times. The chain carries TRBV19 and TRBJ2-7, with TRBD2 matching 11 bases. Trimming at V came to 5 bases and at J to 0 bases, leaving 0 bases not matched to a gene. The CDR3 is made up of 14 amino acids. The germline V gene encodes CDR1 LNHDA and CDR2 SQIVND (reference sequence). The CDR3 reads CASSGTSGSYEQYF. The DNA for the CDR3 is TGTGCCAGTAGTGGGACTAGCGGCTCCTACGAGCAGTACTTC.

To note about this clone: Being one base from a much bigger clone, this may be a read error. Other DNA sequences in this sample translate to the same CDR3. The genes are TRBV11-2 and TRBJ2-7; TRBD1 agrees at 11 bases. With 3 bases clipped from V and 3 bases from J, the junction kept 1 base outside the gene matches. The CDR3 contains 14 residues. In germline, CDR1 is SGHAT, CDR2 FQNNGV. The CDR3 region has the DNA TGTGCCAGCAGCTTGGGGACAGGGGGCTACGAGCAGTACTTC. Amino acids: CASSLGTGGYEQYF.

The J gene is TRBJ1-4, the V gene TRBV4-1, with D unresolved. This CDR3 has 14 amino acids. Germline V gene data show CDR1 as MGHRA and CDR2 as YSYEKL. V lost 1 base to trimming and J lost 8 bases, with 11 bases between them. CDR3 in DNA: TGCGCCAGCAGCCAAGCCGGTAGGAGGGAAAAACTGTTTTTT. It is translated as CASSQAGRREKLFF.

The V gene is TRBV19, the J gene TRBJ1-5; 12 bases map to TRBD1. V gave up 6 bases and J gave up 6 bases; unmatched junction bases: 3. From germline, CDR1 is LNHDA and CDR2 SQIVND (reference sequence). The CDR3 runs to 14 residues. CDR3 sequence (DNA): TGTGCCAGTAGCGGGACAGGGGGCTTTCAGCCCCAGCATTTT. The encoded protein is CASSGTGGFQPQHF.